This paragraph reports one T cell receptor (beta chain). This sample was included in a study of T cells after yellow fever vaccination. Study summary: Where fractions had low cell numbers, libraries were prepared from them with the SMART-Seq v4 Ultra Low Input RNA kit.

TCRdb fed the 5' RACE reads into MiXCR, producing one record per CDR3 protein. This table has roughly 340,000 distinct CDR3 sequences, 7.5% to 9% appearing once. This clonotype was obtained from a man in his late teens or twenties who received the YFV17D yellow fever vaccine. The specimen comprised PBMCs, sampled on the day of the first yellow fever vaccination.

The CDR3 DNA sequence: TGCGCCAGCAGCTTGGGCGGGGGTGACTATGAGCAGTTCTTC. Protein product: CASSLGGGDYEQFF. This chain connects TRBV5-1 to TRBJ2-1, with TRBD2 identical over 7 bases. CDR1 and CDR2 from the germline V gene are SGHRS and YFSETQ. This CDR3 spans 14 amino acids. V lost 0 bases, J lost 8 bases, and 5 bases stayed unmatched.